These 2 T cell receptor beta chains came from one sample sequenced in a study. TCRdb recomputed calls from the reads with MiXCR, one row per CDR3 protein. The data show 15,000 or so distinct CDR3 sequences, about 35% seen once. What was sequenced was blood. The source is a human donor.

This clonotype appeared many times. The CDR3 carries no conserved terminal phenylalanine or tryptophan, so it likely arises from a read error. Because the CDR3's place on the DNA is in doubt, the DNA is left out and the CDR3 is given as listed by TCRdb. V and J are TRBV29-1 and TRBJ1-2; the table's D gene call, TRBD1, was not cross checked with the DNA. Germline V gene data show CDR1 as SQVTM and CDR2 as ANQGSEA. The CDR3 numbers 12 amino acids, ends counted. The CDR3 loop is CSVLRNRDTISY.

As to this clonotype: Since a much larger clone is just one base distant, this may be a read error. The rearrangement uses TRBV10-3 and TRBJ1-2; possibly TRBD1 for D (6 bases). With 0 bases removed from V and 8 bases from J, the gap between germline ends came to 10 bases. The CDR3 is 13 amino acids. CDR1 is ENHRY and CDR2 is SYGVKD in the germline V gene. CDR3 DNA: TGTGCCATCAGTGAGTCTCAGGGACACGGCTACACCTTC. Protein product: CAISESQGHGYTF.